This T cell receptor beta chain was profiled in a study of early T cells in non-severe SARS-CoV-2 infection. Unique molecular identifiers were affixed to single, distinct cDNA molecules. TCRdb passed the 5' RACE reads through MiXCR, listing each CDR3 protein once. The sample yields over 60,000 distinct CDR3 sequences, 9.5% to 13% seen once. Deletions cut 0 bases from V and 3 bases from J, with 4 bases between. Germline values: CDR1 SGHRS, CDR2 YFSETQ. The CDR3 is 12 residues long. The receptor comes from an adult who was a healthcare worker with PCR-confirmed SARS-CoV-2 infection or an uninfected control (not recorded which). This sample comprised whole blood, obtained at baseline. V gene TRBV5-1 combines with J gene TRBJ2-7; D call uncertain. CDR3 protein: CASSLVSYEQYF. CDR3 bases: TGCGCCAGCAGCTTGGTAAGCTACGAGCAGTACTTC.